This T cell receptor beta chain was captured in a study of cytomegalovirus exposure and HLA in healthy donors. Germline lookup yields CDR1 SGHDN and CDR2 FVKESK. This CDR3 region has 14 residues. Unmatched junction bases numbered 9, after V lost 5 bases and J lost 5 bases. The PCR used 60 Vbeta and 13 Jbeta primers. The protocol was immunoSEQ multiplex PCR, while the TCRdb copy is restricted to in-frame clones and leaves out a portion. The sample carries fewer than 70,000 clones, 73% recorded once. The sequencing sample was made of PBMCs. This TCR was recovered from a man aged 50 to 60 in good health and CMV-seronegative. The gene calls are TRBV14 and TRBJ2-7, with TRBD1 matching 7 bases. CDR3 in DNA: TGTGCCAGCAGCATAGACAGGGTTAAGGACGAGCAGTACTTC. Translated: CASSIDRVKDEQYF.